This T cell receptor (beta chain) was recorded in a study of blood T cell repertoires in COVID-19 (TCRdb year 2020). With respect to the entire study: Samples from collaborators originated in the United States, Italy and Spain and spanned both the acute and convalescent phases of COVID-19. The prospective study material was composed of cDNA or gDNA derived from T cells, B-cell-depleted T cells, or PBMCs. Subjects who had been exposed to COVID-19, were actively infected with it, or had recovered from it provided the deeply sampled blood TCRbeta repertoires that made up the dataset. The repertoires were released in a freely available public database intended as a resource for research on the immune response to SARS-CoV-2. Samples were obtained from the ongoing ImmuneRACE study (first 160 participants) and from about 1,300 subjects provided by 6 global collaborators. A de-identified subject ID, COVID-19 status, age in years and sex were almost always included in the sample metadata. Where available, HLA class I and class II types were taken from metadata supplied by the sample provider and were not determined by assay-based typing.

TCRbeta CDR3 regions were amplified from genomic DNA by means of the immunoSEQ Assay, a bias-controlled multiplex PCR. The study's processing was this. The number of nucleated cells in each sample was estimated from the amplification of reference gene primers within the assay. Sequence reads were collapsed and filtered to measure the absolute abundance of every unique TCRbeta CDR3 rearrangement. For each sample, productive Simpson clonality was calculated as the square root of Simpson's diversity index over productive rearrangements. What TCRdb holds here is the immuneACCESS table cut down to in-frame rearrangements. Part of the clones is not present; checked against another copy, under half of the missing clones reflect an unresolved V gene, and the others are unexplained. That table gives V, J and clone size, and the DNA gave D and trimming. The sample table records about 200,000 clones; 84% of these occur just once. In total, the top ten clones hold 3% to 3.5% of the sample.

Deletion took 6 bases off V and 3 bases off J, with a span of 12 bases between the germline ends. Per the germline V gene, SNHLY is the CDR1 and FYNNEI is the CDR2. Including cysteine and phenylalanine, the CDR3 has 14 amino acids. Just the 42-base CDR3 DNA is kept, in frame starting at base 1. This clone occurred a few times. The target of this receptor is not known. Per-base quality was not reported, and no clone a single base away is much larger than it. The investigation overall reported the following: The quantity of clinical and demographic metadata differed by source and by participant and was supplied without curation.

Participants in the prospective study were enrolled through a virtual design, were aged about 18 to 100 years, and lived in 20 to 30 United States geographic areas. In the prospective study, participants were assigned to cohorts based on the clinical history participants reported in a screening survey and a study questionnaire. Exposed participants were defined as having been in contact with someone with a PCR-confirmed or clinician-diagnosed COVID-19 case within 2 weeks of study entry. In the prospective study, mobile phlebotomists collected whole blood, serum and a nasopharyngeal or oropharyngeal swab from each participant. Over a roughly 2-month period, participants in the prospective study had the option of providing additional blood draws and questionnaires. Prospective study blood samples were shipped either frozen or at room temperature before DNA extraction.

This sequence originates from a woman aged 25-40 years who had been exposed to COVID-19. The chain uses TRBV2 and TRBJ1-3; tentative D gene TRBD1, with 5 bases matching. Sequences were obtained from PBMCs or T cells enriched from blood (not recorded which). The CDR3 reads CASRRRGGGNTIYF. The sequenced DNA is TGTGCCAGCAGGAGGAGGGGTGGTGGAAACACCATATATTTT.